A selection of T cell receptor beta chains follows, all from one sample in a study of T cell responses to AZD1222 COVID-19 vaccine. Sequenced by immunoSEQ multiplex PCR; TCRdb stores in-frame clones only, minus some. The sample holds approximately 140,000 clones, 88% seen once. The sample consisted of peripheral blood, taken on day 0 of AZD1222 vaccination. These receptors all stem from an adult in good health. Both conserved end residues are part of each CDR3. Fields, in order: J gene, D gene, clone size, V gene, CDR3 protein, CDR3 DNA. D genes are given only for firm matches. Clone size appears in some rows only: once, few, many, or a class for an expanded clone.

TRBJ2-1 TRBD1 . TRBV5-1 CASSLGGQGSDEQFF TGCGCCAGCAGCTTGGGAGGACAGGGGTCCGATGAGCAGTTCTTC
TRBJ2-6 . many TRBV6-2/TRBV6-3 CASSSQVEGANVLTF TGTGCCAGCAGTTCCCAGGTGGAGGGGGCCAACGTCCTGACTTTC
TRBJ1-5 . few TRBV5-8 CASSLGQPQHF TGTGCCAGCAGCTTAGGTCAGCCCCAGCATTTT
TRBJ2-1 TRBD2 . TRBV4-2 CASSQRAGGSYNEQFF TGTGCCAGCAGCCAGAGAGCGGGGGGCTCCTACAATGAGCAGTTCTTC
TRBJ1-4 TRBD1 . TRBV6-2/TRBV6-3 CASSYTDDRGRNEKLFF TGTGCCAGCAGTTACACCGACGACAGGGGGCGGAATGAAAAACTGTTTTTT
TRBJ2-7 TRBD1 . TRBV18 CASSRSTTGQSSYEQYF TGTGCCAGCTCACGGAGTACGACAGGGCAGAGCTCCTACGAGCAGTACTTC
TRBJ1-2 TRBD1 few TRBV6-2/TRBV6-3 CASSRDRLYGYTF TGTGCCAGCAGCCGGGACAGGCTCTATGGCTACACCTTC
TRBJ1-4 . . TRBV19 CASSMRSTNEKLFF TGTGCCAGTAGTATGCGTTCAACTAATGAAAAACTGTTTTTT
TRBJ1-2 TRBD1 . TRBV4-1 CASSQGGGQGNYGYTF TGCGCCAGCAGCCAAGGTGGAGGACAGGGCAACTATGGCTACACCTTC
TRBJ1-1 . . TRBV9 CASSVERNTEAFF TGTGCCAGCAGCGTAGAGAGGAACACTGAAGCTTTCTTT
TRBJ1-5 . . TRBV6-4 CASSGEGPQHF TGTGCCAGCAGTGGGGAGGGGCCCCAGCATTTT
TRBJ1-2 TRBD1 once TRBV5-1 CASSLEQGNYGYTF TGCGCCAGCAGCTTGGAACAGGGGAACTATGGCTACACCTTC
TRBJ2-3 . . TRBV7-9 CASRRDRFYTDTQYF TGTGCCAGCCGGAGGGACAGATTTTACACAGATACGCAGTATTTT
TRBJ2-1 . . TRBV5-1 CASSSQTGPVYNEQFF TGCGCCAGCAGCTCTCAGACCGGCCCCGTCTACAATGAGCAGTTCTTC
TRBJ2-1 . . TRBV24-1 CATSDLLQDNEQFF TGTGCCACCAGTGATTTGTTACAGGACAATGAGCAGTTCTTC
TRBJ1-5 . . TRBV7-9 CASSSQSPGPQHF TGTGCCAGCAGCTCTCAGTCTCCGGGGCCCCAGCATTTT
TRBJ1-1 TRBD1 . TRBV6-6 CASSEGAYGAFF TGTGCCAGCAGTGAGGGGGCATACGGAGCTTTCTTT
TRBJ1-5 . . TRBV12-3/TRBV12-4 CASSWGYLQPQHF TGTGCCAGCAGTTGGGGGTACCTTCAGCCCCAGCATTTT
TRBJ2-3 . once TRBV9 CASSVEGHTDTDTQYF TGTGCCAGCAGCGTAGAGGGACACACGGACACAGATACGCAGTATTTT
TRBJ1-3 TRBD1 . TRBV10-3 CAIRGLGQGAGNTIYF TGTGCCATCAGGGGACTGGGACAGGGGGCTGGAAACACCATATATTTT
TRBJ1-3 . . TRBV5-1 CASSLQVGSGNTIYF TGCGCCAGCAGCTTACAGGTTGGGTCTGGAAACACCATATATTTT
TRBJ1-1 . . TRBV28 CATYTGSTEAFF TGTGCCACCTACACAGGTTCCACTGAAGCTTTCTTT
TRBJ2-1 . . TRBV3-1/TRBV3-2 CASSLGGEQFF TGTGCCAGCAGCTTAGGCGGTGAGCAGTTCTTC
TRBJ2-7 TRBD1 . TRBV11-3 CASSLSGQHEQYF TGTGCCAGCAGCTTATCGGGACAGCACGAGCAGTACTTC
TRBJ2-7 . once TRBV18 CASSPDSEQYF TGTGCCAGCTCACCCGACAGCGAGCAGTACTTC
TRBJ1-1 TRBD1 . TRBV6-5 CATHQGGRGRAFF TGTGCCACACACCAGGGGGGCAGGGGGCGAGCTTTCTTT
TRBJ2-5 . . TRBV12-5 CASGSNPSKTQYF TGTGCTAGTGGTTCCAACCCCTCTAAGACCCAGTACTTC
TRBJ2-7 . . TRBV11-2 CASSSRQYRAEQYF TGTGCCAGCAGCTCCCGCCAGTACAGGGCCGAGCAGTACTTC
TRBJ1-1 . . TRBV12-3/TRBV12-4 CASSFFTEAFF TGTGCCAGCAGTTTTTTCACTGAAGCTTTCTTT
TRBJ1-5 TRBD1 . TRBV19 CASSIGTGGTGQPQHF TGTGCCAGTAGTATCGGGACAGGGGGTACAGGTCAGCCCCAGCATTTT
TRBJ1-1 . few TRBV5-6 CASSLRGTEAFF TGTGCCAGCAGCTTGAGGGGCACTGAAGCTTTCTTT
TRBJ2-2 . once TRBV6-5 CASSLGPGELFF TGTGCCAGCAGTTTAGGGCCCGGGGAGCTGTTTTTT
TRBJ1-1 . few TRBV11-2 CASSYTGMNTEAFF TGTGCCAGCAGCTATACAGGTATGAACACTGAAGCTTTCTTT
TRBJ1-5 . . TRBV6-1 CASSEAGAQHF TGTGCCAGCAGTGAAGCGGGAGCCCAGCATTTT
TRBJ2-1 . once TRBV3-1/TRBV3-2 CASSQDLGGVYNEQFF TGTGCCAGCAGCCAAGATCTGGGGGGAGTCTACAATGAGCAGTTCTTC
TRBJ2-1 TRBD1 . TRBV24-1 CATSDTGTGLYNEQFF TGTGCCACCAGTGACACCGGGACAGGGCTCTACAATGAGCAGTTCTTC
TRBJ2-3 . . TRBV7-3 CASSKDMQGRNTQYF TGTGCCAGCAGCAAGGACATGCAGGGTCGAAATACGCAGTATTTT
TRBJ2-1 . . TRBV7-8 CASSLARGTNEQFF TGTGCCAGCAGCTTAGCAAGAGGGACCAATGAGCAGTTCTTC
TRBJ2-2 . once TRBV9 CASSVAIGANTGELFF TGTGCCAGCAGCGTAGCCATAGGGGCGAACACCGGGGAGCTGTTTTTT
TRBJ2-7 TRBD1 . TRBV12-3/TRBV12-4 CASSFGQDYEQYF TGTGCCAGCAGTTTCGGACAGGACTACGAGCAGTACTTC
TRBJ1-1 . . TRBV7-2 CASSLPSDRLEAFF TGTGCCAGCAGCCTACCATCGGACAGACTTGAAGCTTTCTTT
TRBJ1-3 . . TRBV9 CASSVAGSTGNTIYF TGTGCCAGCAGCGTAGCCGGGTCTACGGGAAACACCATATATTTT
TRBJ1-5 . . TRBV27 CASSLGRGARGPQHF TGTGCCAGCAGTTTGGGAAGGGGTGCCCGGGGGCCCCAGCATTTT
TRBJ1-1 . once TRBV5-1 CASSFYTARDTEAFF TGCGCCAGCAGCTTTTACACCGCCCGGGACACTGAAGCTTTCTTT
TRBJ2-2 . . TRBV2 CASSGVNTGELFF TGTGCCAGCAGTGGAGTGAACACCGGGGAGCTGTTTTTT
TRBJ1-1 TRBD1 once TRBV7-2 CASSSRDRAPEAFF TGTGCCAGCAGCTCAAGGGACAGGGCCCCTGAAGCTTTCTTT
TRBJ1-5 TRBD1 once TRBV2 CASSRQGASSSPQHF TGTGCCAGCAGTCGACAGGGGGCCTCGTCATCGCCCCAGCATTTT
TRBJ1-3 . . TRBV29-1 CSVAGTSGNTIYF TGCAGCGTTGCAGGGACCTCTGGAAACACCATATATTTT
TRBJ2-7 TRBD2 . TRBV6-5 CATLAGGVEQYF TGTGCCACCCTGGCGGGGGGCGTCGAGCAGTACTTC
TRBJ1-1 . . TRBV5-1 CASSLDLVGKTEAFF TGCGCCAGCAGCTTGGATCTGGTGGGGAAAACTGAAGCTTTCTTT
TRBJ1-1 . once TRBV7-9 CASSPRGGTEAFF TGTGCCAGCAGCCCACGGGGAGGCACTGAAGCTTTCTTT
TRBJ1-3 TRBD1 . TRBV7-2 CASSFAGRFGTGRNTIYF TGTGCCAGCAGCTTCGCCGGACGTTTTGGGACAGGGAGAAACACCATATATTTT
TRBJ1-2 . . TRBV4-1 CASSQERLGAYGYTF TGCGCCAGCAGCCAAGAGCGTCTCGGGGCATATGGCTACACCTTC
TRBJ1-2 . . TRBV7-3 CASSETGGPAPYGYTF TGTGCCAGCAGCGAAACAGGAGGACCTGCCCCCTATGGCTACACCTTC
TRBJ1-2 . . TRBV28 CASSFGPYGYTF TGTGCCAGCAGTTTTGGACCATATGGCTACACCTTC
TRBJ2-7 TRBD2 . TRBV4-3 CASSQERSSGLVYPEQYF TGCGCCAGCAGCCAAGAACGATCCTCGGGACTAGTTTACCCCGAGCAGTACTTC
TRBJ2-3 TRBD2 . TRBV5-1 CASRSSGAGGTDTQYF TGCGCCAGCAGGTCTTCTGGAGCGGGGGGCACAGATACGCAGTATTTT